Described below is a single T cell receptor (beta chain) sequence and its context. The protocol was immunoSEQ multiplex PCR, while the TCRdb copy is restricted to in-frame clones and leaves out a portion. The sample shows approximately 97,000 clones, about 90% of them seen only once. The data stem from a study of blood T cell repertoires in COVID-19. Deletions cut 5 bases from V and 8 bases from J, with 10 bases between. The CDR3 totals 11 residues. Germline CDR1 and CDR2: DFQATT and SNEGSKA (reference sequence). The specimen sequenced was peripheral blood. The chain combines TRBV20-1 with TRBJ1-3; D not resolved. The receptor was isolated from a man aged 50-59 years with active COVID-19. CDR3 sequence reads: CSASLGDTIYF. CDR3 DNA sequence: TGCAGTGCTTCGTTAGGAGACACCATATATTTT.